The next 8 T cell receptor beta chains were all read from a single sample in a study of cytomegalovirus exposure and HLA in healthy donors. Libraries were prepared by immunoSEQ multiplex PCR; TCRdb keeps only in-frame clonotypes and omits some of them. The sample lists around 120,000 clones, about 87% occurring once. Sample: PBMCs. These receptors were obtained from a woman between 18 and 29 years old in good health and CMV-seronegative.

The rearrangement joins TRBV5-4 to TRBJ2-1; D not certain. There are 14 residues in the CDR3. Germline V gene lookup returns CDR1 SGHNT and CDR2 YYREEE (reference sequence). Trimming removed 0 bases at V and 6 bases at J, with 10 bases between. In DNA form, the CDR3 reads TGTGCCAGCAGCTTGGGGCGGAGACTCAATGAGCAGTTCTTC. It translates to CASSLGRRLNEQFF. Full variable domain (rest looked up from reference TRBV5-4 and TRBJ2-1): ETGVTQSPTHLIKTRGQQVTLRCSSQSGHNTVSWYQQALGQGPQFIFQYYREEENGRGNFPPRFSGLQFPNYSSELNVNALELDDSALYLCASSLGRRLNEQFFGPGTRLTVL.

This clone turned up a few times. The V call is TRBV4-3, the J call TRBJ2-1, with 13 bases lining up with TRBD2. After removal of 2 bases from V and 5 bases from J, the junction contained 6 bases not matched to a gene. The germline CDR1 and CDR2 sequences are LGHNA and YSLEER. This CDR3 is 17 amino acids long. The CDR3 bases are TGCGCCAGCAGCCAATCCAGGACTAGCGGGAGAAACAATGAGCAGTTCTTC. Encoded protein: CASSQSRTSGRNNEQFF.

The chain carries TRBV6-5 and TRBJ1-2; 7 positions match TRBD1. The CDR3 runs 13 residues. The V segment lost 4 bases and the J segment 7 bases; nucleotides outside the gene matches: 6. Germline CDR1 MNHEY, CDR2 SVGAGI. CDR3 sequence (DNA): TGTGCCAGCAGTTTCGACAGGGCGGGTGGCTACACCTTC. Its protein product is CASSFDRAGGYTF.

The chain links TRBV5-4 to TRBJ2-7; the D gene is possibly TRBD1 (6 bases). V lost 4 bases to trimming and J lost 2 bases, with 16 bases between them. This CDR3 is built from 15 residues. Germline lookup yields CDR1 SGHNT and CDR2 YYREEE (reference sequence). CDR3 sequence: CASSDGQRNPYEQYF. The CDR3 DNA sequence: TGTGCCAGCAGCGACGGACAGAGAAACCCCTACGAGCAGTACTTC.

V and J are TRBV4-3 and TRBJ1-4; TRBD1 matches at 9 bases. The CDR3 consists of 16 residues. Germline V gene lookup returns CDR1 LGHNA and CDR2 YSLEER. The ends lost 4 bases at V and 3 bases at J; junction bases unmatched: 6. CDR3 loop: CASSRGRDRANEKLFF. CDR3 nucleotide sequence: TGCGCCAGCAGCCGAGGCCGGGACAGGGCTAATGAAAAACTGTTTTTT.

V is TRBV21-1 and J is TRBJ2-7; TRBD2 is the table's D call and was not checked against the DNA. TRBV21-1 is shown as a pseudogene. The CDR3 has 15 residues. As DNA, the CDR3 is TGTGCCAGCAGCCCCACCGGGGAGGGAACCTACGAGCAGTACTTC. It is translated as CASSPTGEGTYEQYF.

V is TRBV7-2 and J is TRBJ2-1; the D gene is possibly TRBD2 (6 bases). V gave up 1 base and J gave up 2 bases, with 9 bases separating them. The CDR3 has 15 amino acids. Looked up from germline, CDR1 is SGHTA and CDR2 is FQGNSA. Here the CDR3 DNA reads TGTGCCAGCAGCTTAGAGGGAGGCCCCTACAATGAGCAGTTCTTC. It is translated as CASSLEGGPYNEQFF.

The chain combines TRBV19 with TRBJ1-5; TRBD1 is a possible D gene (5 bases). The CDR3 has 13 residues. Germline CDR1 is LNHDA and CDR2 is SQIVND (reference sequence). V was shortened by 5 bases and J by 7 bases, with 12 bases between the two germline ends. The DNA of the CDR3 is TGTGCCAGTAGTCAGGACACAGAACAGCCCCAGCATTTT. Translating gives CASSQDTEQPQHF.